This entry lists 7 T cell receptor beta chains sequenced from one sample in a study of long-term antiretroviral therapy in people with HIV. The assay used was immunoSEQ (version v3.0), run at survey level. The assay was immunoSEQ multiplex PCR, and TCRdb's table has in-frame clones only and misses some. The sample lists almost 35,000 clones, 85% occurring once. This specimen consisted of unsorted PBMCs, obtained just over 2.7 years before starting antiretroviral therapy. The receptor source for this set is a woman aged 25-40 years with HIV.

The CDR3: CASSLGGSYGYTF. The CDR3 region has the DNA TGCGCCAGCAGCTTGGGGGGGAGCTATGGCTACACCTTC. The rearrangement uses TRBV5-1 and TRBJ1-2; TRBD1 might be the D (5 bases). Germline CDR1 reads SGHRS; CDR2 reads YFSETQ. This CDR3 is 13 amino acids long. V lost 0 bases, J lost 4 bases, and 7 bases lay in between.

In its sample, this clone was seen once. This chain joins TRBV18 and TRBJ1-1, with TRBD1 as a possible D gene (5 bases). Trimming took off 5 bases at V and 1 base at J, with 8 bases between the two ends. The germline V gene has CDR1 KGHSH and CDR2 LQKENI. The CDR3 is made up of 13 amino acids. CDR3 sequence (DNA): TGTGCCAGCTCAGAGGACAAGAACACTGAAGCTTTCTTT. Translated: CASSEDKNTEAFF.

This chain links TRBV5-1 with TRBJ2-2; 8 bases agree with TRBD2. Germline CDR1 reads SGHRS; CDR2 reads YFSETQ. The CDR3 extends over 18 amino acids. Germline trimming cut 3 bases from V and 2 bases from J; bases unmatched to any gene: 12. CDR3 sequence reads: CASSSLSVAGGNTGELFF. The CDR3 DNA reads as TGCGCCAGCAGCTCGCTTAGTGTGGCGGGGGGAAACACCGGGGAGCTGTTTTTT.

The J gene is TRBJ1-2, the V gene TRBV6-6, with D maybe TRBD1 (6 bases). Germline-derived CDR1 and CDR2 are MNHNY and SVGAGI (reference sequence). The V end lost 4 bases, the J end lost 4 bases, and 16 bases lay between the germline ends. The CDR3 contains 15 residues. CDR3 residues: CASSFSGAGPYGYTF. Here the CDR3 DNA reads TGTGCCAGCAGTTTCTCAGGGGCCGGTCCCTATGGCTACACCTTC.

This sequence joins TRBV6-1 and TRBJ2-2; D call uncertain. Germline CDR1 and CDR2: MNHNS and SASEGT. V was trimmed by 6 bases and J by 8 bases, leaving 16 bases between them. CDR3 length: 14 residues. DNA of the CDR3: TGTGCCAGCAGCCCCGGACCCATTGGAGGGGAGCTGTTTTTT. This codes for CASSPGPIGGELFF.

A remark on this clone: A junction end diverges from the germline sequence, so it may reflect a read error. The CDR3 nucleotides read TGTGCCTGGAGTCGAGTCCGGGACCACTTC. It yields the protein CAWSRVRDHF. The chain employs TRBV30 and TRBJ1-2; D might be TRBD1 (5 bases). Germline CDR1 reads GTSNPN; CDR2 reads SVGIG (reference sequence). CDR3 size: 10 residues.

This clone has more than one count but fewer than ten. V and J are TRBV5-1 and TRBJ1-1; TRBD1 might be the D (6 bases). V shed 5 bases and J shed 5 bases, with 16 bases lying between them. The CDR3 covers 14 residues. Germline values: CDR1 SGHRS, CDR2 YFSETQ. CDR3: CASRTYRDGTEAFF. DNA for the CDR3: TGCGCCAGCAGAACATACAGGGATGGAACTGAAGCTTTCTTT. Complete variable domain (other parts from reference TRBV5-1 and TRBJ1-1): KAGVTQTPRYLIKTRGQQVTLSCSPISGHRSVSWYQQTPGQGLQFLFEYFSETQRNKGNFPGRFSGRQFSNSRSEMNVSTLELGDSALYLCASRTYRDGTEAFFGQGTRLTVV.